Listed here are 17 T cell receptor beta chains from one sample, sequenced in a study of blood T cell repertoires in COVID-19. TCRdb's copy holds only in-frame clones and misses some; the assay was immunoSEQ multiplex PCR. The top ten hold more than 6.5% of the sample, which has roughly 68,000 clones, more than 80% seen once. Sample: peripheral blood. These receptors were collected from a woman aged 80 or over with active COVID-19.

V usage is TRBV21-1 and J usage is TRBJ1-3. TRBV21-1 is listed as a pseudogene. The CDR3 spans 12 residues. The CDR3 sequence is CASTMTGNTIYF. The CDR3 nucleotides read TGTGCCAGCACTATGACTGGAAACACCATATATTTT.

This chain uses TRBV2 with TRBJ2-1, with D possibly matching TRBD1 (6 bases). The V gene lost 6 bases and the J gene lost 3 bases, with 12 bases spanning the gap. The CDR3 has 14 residues. The germline V gene encodes CDR1 SNHLY and CDR2 FYNNEI. CDR3 coding DNA: TGTGCCAGCAGCTCCGGGACACTCTACAATGAGCAGTTCTTC. Protein: CASSSGTLYNEQFF. Filled out from reference TRBV2 and TRBJ2-1, the complete variable domain reads EPEVTQTPSHQVTQMGQEVILRCVPISNHLYFYWYRQILGQKVEFLVSFYNNEISEKSEIFDDQFSVERPDGSNFTLKIRSTKLEDSAMYFCASSSGTLYNEQFFGPGTRLTVL.

This clone appeared a few times. The chain has TRBV6-6 and TRBJ2-7, with 8 bases that match TRBD2. Looked up from germline, CDR1 is MNHNY and CDR2 is SVGAGI (reference sequence). V gave up 7 bases and J gave up 1 base; unmatched junction bases: 9. CDR3 length: 15 residues. CDR3 residues: CASTWGVAGSYEQYF. As DNA, the CDR3 is TGTGCCAGCACCTGGGGGGTAGCGGGATCCTACGAGCAGTACTTC.

The gene calls are TRBV14 and TRBJ1-3; D call uncertain. The CDR3 is 18 residues long. The germline V gene encodes CDR1 SGHDN and CDR2 FVKESK. V dropped 0 bases and J dropped 5 bases, with 20 bases sitting between them. CDR3 residues: CASSQDRRPSVFRNTIYF. CDR3 nucleotide sequence: TGTGCCAGCAGCCAAGATCGGAGACCGTCCGTCTTTAGAAACACCATATATTTT.

Here the CDR3 DNA reads TGTGCCTGGAGTGCGTGGGGGCGTCGGGAGACCCAGTACTTC. Its protein is CAWSAWGRRETQYF. The chain recombines TRBV30 with TRBJ2-5; D might be TRBD1 (6 bases). There are 14 residues in the CDR3. V lost 1 base to trimming and J lost 5 bases, with 14 bases between them. Germline loops: CDR1 GTSNPN, CDR2 SVGIG (reference sequence).

J is TRBJ2-7 and V is TRBV14, with 7 bases identical to TRBD1. The CDR3 is 13 residues long. V lost 5 bases to trimming and J lost 6 bases; unmatched junction nucleotides: 7. CDR1 is SGHDN, CDR2 FVKESK, per germline. Here the CDR3 reads CASSSYRGGEQYF. The CDR3 nucleotides read TGTGCCAGCAGCTCTTACAGGGGTGGCGAGCAGTACTTC.

The V and J genes are TRBV4-2 and TRBJ1-2; D not certain. The V end was cut by 4 bases, the J end by 7 bases, with 19 bases between. CDR3 length equals 15 residues. Germline assignment: CDR1 LGHNA and CDR2 YNFKEQ. The CDR3 DNA follows: TGTGCCAGCAGCCTCCGGGTCAGCGAGATCGGTGGCTACACCTTC. Its protein product is CASSLRVSEIGGYTF.

The rearrangement uses TRBV7-2 and TRBJ2-1; 16 bases agree with TRBD2. The CDR3 is 18 amino acids. The V gene end was trimmed by 5 bases and the J gene end by 0 bases; junction bases not matched to a gene: 4. Looked up from germline, CDR1 is SGHTA and CDR2 is FQGNSA. The CDR3 coding sequence is TGTGCCAGCAGCCTGGGACTAGCGGGAGGGCCCTCCTACAATGAGCAGTTCTTC. This gives the protein CASSLGLAGGPSYNEQFF.

The rearrangement links TRBV18 to TRBJ1-1; 9 bases align to TRBD1. Germline V gene sequence: CDR1 KGHSH, CDR2 LQKENI. The CDR3 consists of 13 residues. Germline trimming cut 3 bases from V and 4 bases from J; bases unmatched to any gene: 0. The CDR3 DNA reads as TGTGCCAGCTCACCGACAGGGGGCACTGAAGCTTTCTTT. Protein product: CASSPTGGTEAFF.

The J gene is TRBJ1-2, the V gene TRBV7-9; no clear D gene. Trimming took 5 bases from V and 1 from J, leaving 14 bases between them. CDR1 is SEHNR and CDR2 is FQNEAQ in the germline V gene (reference sequence). The CDR3 spans 15 residues. CDR3 sequence reads: CASSPRSRVNYGYTF. CDR3 coding DNA: TGTGCCAGCAGCCCAAGATCGAGGGTTAACTATGGCTACACCTTC.

The rearrangement joins TRBV2 to TRBJ2-1, with D perhaps TRBD1 (7 bases). Trimming took 3 bases from V and 2 from J, leaving 14 bases between them. This CDR3 contains 16 residues. Germline lookup yields CDR1 SNHLY and CDR2 FYNNEI. The CDR3 is CASSESQGGTYNEQFF. The CDR3 bases are TGTGCCAGCAGTGAGAGTCAGGGGGGTACCTACAATGAGCAGTTCTTC.

The V and J genes are TRBV4-3 and TRBJ2-5, with 8 bases aligning to TRBD1. Trimming removed 4 bases from V and 5 bases from J; junction bases left unmatched: 9. CDR3 size: 15 residues. Germline V gene lookup returns CDR1 LGHNA and CDR2 YSLEER. The CDR3 nucleotides read TGCGCCAGCAGCCGACTCAGGGGGCCTGGGGAGACCCAGTACTTC. It is translated as CASSRLRGPGETQYF.

The chain employs TRBV14 and TRBJ2-3; 10 bases map to TRBD2. The length of the CDR3 is 18 residues. CDR1 and CDR2 (germline): SGHDN, FVKESK. With V trimmed by 1 base and J by 0 bases, 7 bases remained unmatched. This chain's CDR3 is CASSQGRTSGSSTDTQYF. The DNA of the CDR3 is TGTGCCAGCAGCCAAGGGCGGACTAGCGGCTCTAGCACAGATACGCAGTATTTT. Supplemented by reference TRBV14 and TRBJ2-3, the full variable domain reads EAGVTQFPSHSVIEKGQTVTLRCDPISGHDNLYWYRRVMGKEIKFLLHFVKESKQDESGMPNNRFLAERTGGTYSTLKVQPAELEDSGVYFCASSQGRTSGSSTDTQYFGPGTRLTVL.

The genes are TRBV7-8 and TRBJ2-3; TRBD2 aligns across 10 bases. The CDR3 runs to 17 residues. The V segment lost 3 bases and the J segment 0 bases; nucleotides outside the gene matches: 6. Germline values: CDR1 SGHVS, CDR2 FQNEAQ. The CDR3 is CASSFPQTSGSTDTQYF. CDR3 nucleotides: TGTGCCAGCAGCTTTCCACAGACTAGCGGGAGCACAGATACGCAGTATTTT.

V is TRBV5-1 and J is TRBJ1-2; tentative D call: TRBD1 (5 bases). Germline values: CDR1 SGHRS, CDR2 YFSETQ. The CDR3 runs to 13 residues. V lost 0 bases, J lost 7 bases, and 10 bases lay in between. The CDR3, as DNA: TGCGCCAGCAGCTTGGGGCAGGGTGCTGGCTACACCTTC. Its protein is CASSLGQGAGYTF.

The CDR3: CASSPTTEINYGYTF. For the CDR3, the DNA is TGTGCCAGCAGCCCCACGACAGAGATAAACTATGGCTACACCTTC. The chain employs TRBV9 and TRBJ1-2; D is perhaps TRBD1 (5 bases). Germline CDR1 reads SGDLS; CDR2 reads YYNGEE. V lost 4 bases to trimming and J lost 2 bases, with 15 bases between them. This CDR3 contains 15 residues.

The chain joins TRBV2 to TRBJ2-5, with TRBD1 matching over 8 bases. CDR1 and CDR2 from the germline V gene are SNHLY and FYNNEI. V was pared by 3 bases and J by 10 bases, with 4 bases of the junction left unmatched. The CDR3 extends over 12 amino acids. The CDR3 spells CASSEDRVGQYF. Here the CDR3 DNA reads TGTGCCAGCAGTGAGGACAGGGTAGGCCAGTACTTC. Using reference TRBV2 and TRBJ2-5 for the parts outside the CDR3, the full variable domain is EPEVTQTPSHQVTQMGQEVILRCVPISNHLYFYWYRQILGQKVEFLVSFYNNEISEKSEIFDDQFSVERPDGSNFTLKIRSTKLEDSAMYFCASSEDRVGQYFGPGTRLLVL.